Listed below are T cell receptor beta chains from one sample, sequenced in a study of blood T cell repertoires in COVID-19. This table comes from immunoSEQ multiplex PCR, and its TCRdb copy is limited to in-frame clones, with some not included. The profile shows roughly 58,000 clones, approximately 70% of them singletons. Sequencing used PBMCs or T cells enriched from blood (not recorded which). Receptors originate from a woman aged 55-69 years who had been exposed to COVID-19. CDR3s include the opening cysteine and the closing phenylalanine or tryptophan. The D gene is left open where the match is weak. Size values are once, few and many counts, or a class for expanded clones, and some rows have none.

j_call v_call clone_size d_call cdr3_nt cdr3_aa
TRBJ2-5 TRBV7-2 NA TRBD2 TGTGCCAGCAGCTTGGGCGGGGGGAGTAAGACCCAGTACTTC CASSLGGGSKTQYF
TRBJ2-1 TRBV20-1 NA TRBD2 TGCAGTGCTAGTGATCTAGCGGGAAATGCCTACAATGAGCAGTTCTTC CSASDLAGNAYNEQFF
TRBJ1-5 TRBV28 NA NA TGTGCCAGCAACCACGGGGTGGGGCAGCCCCAGCATTTT CASNHGVGQPQHF
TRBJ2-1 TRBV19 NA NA TGTGCCAGTAGTCCCCGAGCCCAGGGGACTGAGCAGTTCTTC CASSPRAQGTEQFF
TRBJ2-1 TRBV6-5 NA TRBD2 TGTGCCGTCAGGGCTAACGGGAGGGCCAGTGAGCAGTTCTTC CAVRANGRASEQFF
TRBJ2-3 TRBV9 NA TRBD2 TGTGCCAGCAGCGCACTAGCGGGGGGGGCAGATACGCAGTATTTT CASSALAGGADTQYF
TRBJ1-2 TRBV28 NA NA TGTGCCAGCAGACCACAGGGAGATAACTATGGCTACACCTTC CASRPQGDNYGYTF
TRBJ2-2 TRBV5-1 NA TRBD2 TGCGCCAGCAGCCGGACTAGCGGAGTCAATGGGGAGCTGTTTTTT CASSRTSGVNGELFF
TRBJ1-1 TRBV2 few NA TGTGCCATCCGGCAAGGGGCGGTTCGAGCTTTCTTT CAIRQGAVRAFF
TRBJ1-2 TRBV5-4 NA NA TGTGCCAGCAGCTTGATTGGGGGGAACGGCTACACCTTC CASSLIGGNGYTF
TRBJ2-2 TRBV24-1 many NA TGTGCCACCAGTGATCTGCGGGGTTTGGGCGGGGAGCTGTTTTTT CATSDLRGLGGELFF